A selection of T cell receptor beta chains follows, all from one sample in a study of blood T cells in healthy people across ages. TCRdb fed the 5' RACE reads into MiXCR, producing one record per CDR3 protein. Found here are about a million distinct CDR3 sequences, 35% to 45% of them singletons; the top ten hold about an eighth. Sequenced sample: blood. Source of these receptors: a man in his late teens or twenties in good health. Each CDR3 is given with its conserved first and last residue. The D gene is left open where the match is weak. Clone size, where shown, is once, few, many, or a class for clones that have expanded.

J gene	clone size	D gene	V gene	CDR3 DNA	CDR3 protein
TRBJ1-1	NA	NA	TRBV9	TGTGCCAGCAGCCCCTCAACCGCGGGAAATAAAGCTTTCTTT	CASSPSTAGNKAFF
TRBJ1-4	once	NA	TRBV12-3/TRBV12-4	TGTGCCAGCAGCCCGGACCTAGCCTCAACTAATGAAAAACTGTTTTTT	CASSPDLASTNEKLFF
TRBJ2-3	NA	TRBD2	TRBV6-5	TGTGCCAGCAGCCCGTACGGACTAGCGGGGGAAGATACGCAGTATTTT	CASSPYGLAGEDTQYF
TRBJ1-4	few	NA	TRBV6-1	TGTGCCAGCAGTGGTGAGACAGATAATGAAAAACTGTTTTTT	CASSGETDNEKLFF
TRBJ1-2	NA	NA	TRBV7-9	TGTGCCAGCAGCTTAGGTCCGGGGTTGCGGGGCTACACCTTC	CASSLGPGLRGYTF
TRBJ1-1	NA	NA	TRBV20-1	TGCAGTGCCCACGGCGCCCTCACTGAAGCTTTCTTT	CSAHGALTEAFF
TRBJ2-4	many	NA	TRBV12-3/TRBV12-4	TGTGCCAGCAGCTTGACGGAAGAGCAGTACTTC	CASSLTEEQYF
TRBJ1-6	few	NA	TRBV27	TGTGCCAGCAGTTTAGTGGAGAATAATTCACCCCTCCACTTT	CASSLVENNSPLHF
TRBJ2-3	few	NA	TRBV11-1	TGTGCCAGCAGCTTAATGGCTGCGGGCACAGATACGCAGTATTTT	CASSLMAAGTDTQYF
TRBJ1-4	NA	TRBD1	TRBV12-3/TRBV12-4	TGTGCCAGCTTGGCGACAGGGTTTAATGAAAAACTGTTTTTT	CASLATGFNEKLFF
TRBJ2-7	NA	NA	TRBV5-1	TGCGCCAGCAGCTTGGGGGTAGAAGGGGCCGACGAGCAGTACTTC	CASSLGVEGADEQYF
TRBJ1-2	few	TRBD1	TRBV12-3/TRBV12-4	TGTGCCAGCAGTTTACGGGACAGGGGTGGCTACACCTTC	CASSLRDRGGYTF
TRBJ2-4	few	NA	TRBV12-3/TRBV12-4	TGTGCCAGCAGCTCCTCGGCGAACATTCAGTACTTC	CASSSSANIQYF
TRBJ1-1	NA	NA	TRBV20-1	TGCAGTGCTGGGGGGGTAACTGAAGCTTTCTTT	CSAGGVTEAFF
TRBJ2-5	NA	NA	TRBV20-1	TGCAGTGCTAGAGACGGGGCCAAGGGCCAAGAGACCCAGTACTTC	CSARDGAKGQETQYF
TRBJ2-1	NA	NA	TRBV12-3/TRBV12-4	TGTGCCGGCAGCCTGAGGGGGTCCTACAATGAGCAGTTCTTC	CAGSLRGSYNEQFF
TRBJ2-5	NA	NA	TRBV19	TGTGCCAGTAGTACAACTAGAGGGATGGAGACCCAGTACTTC	CASSTTRGMETQYF
TRBJ1-1	NA	TRBD1	TRBV12-3/TRBV12-4	TGTGCCAGCAGTCCTACCGGGACAGTGGATGAAGCTTTCTTT	CASSPTGTVDEAFF
TRBJ2-1	NA	NA	TRBV7-2	TGTGCCAGCAGACTGGACGCGTACAATGAGCAGTTCTTC	CASRLDAYNEQFF
TRBJ2-5	few	NA	TRBV13	TGTGCCAGCAGCTTGGCACAGCCCCAAGAGACCCAGTACTTC	CASSLAQPQETQYF
TRBJ1-2	NA	NA	TRBV9	TGTGCCAGCAGCGTAGTCCCCTATGGCTACACCTTC	CASSVVPYGYTF
TRBJ2-1	NA	NA	TRBV12-3/TRBV12-4	TGTGCCAGCAGTTTTAACGGACGCAATGAGCAGTTCTTC	CASSFNGRNEQFF
TRBJ1-5	NA	NA	TRBV27	TGTGCCACCCGGGACGGTTATAGCAATCAGCCCCAGCATTTT	CATRDGYSNQPQHF
TRBJ2-5	NA	TRBD2	TRBV30	TGTGCCTGGAATCGAGCGGGGGGGCTCAGTTCAGAGACCCAGTACTTC	CAWNRAGGLSSETQYF
TRBJ2-3	NA	NA	TRBV4-2	TGTGCCAGCAGCCAAGAGGTCCAATTCCGCTCAGATACGCAGTATTTT	CASSQEVQFRSDTQYF
TRBJ2-5	few	TRBD1	TRBV6-1	TGTGCCAGCAGTCCGCACTTACCGGGACAGACCGCCTTCGAGACCCAGTACTTC	CASSPHLPGQTAFETQYF
TRBJ2-7	NA	TRBD2	TRBV29-1	TGCAGCGTTGCACTAGCGAATTCCTACGAGCAGTACTTC	CSVALANSYEQYF
TRBJ2-1	NA	NA	TRBV20-1	TGCAGTGCCAGCATTTCGCCAGACGATACCTACAATGAGCAGTTCTTC	CSASISPDDTYNEQFF
TRBJ2-7	few	NA	TRBV6-5	TGTGCCAGCAGTTACTCGTTGGGACACCGAGACGAGCAGTACTTC	CASSYSLGHRDEQYF
TRBJ2-3	NA	NA	TRBV9	TGTGCCAGCAGCGTTGAACGGGGGCGCACAGATACGCAGTATTTT	CASSVERGRTDTQYF
TRBJ2-4	few	NA	TRBV7-2	TGTGCCAGCAGCCCCGCCTTGGGGGGAGTAAACATTCAGTACTTC	CASSPALGGVNIQYF
TRBJ1-1	NA	NA	TRBV6-1	TGTGCCAGCAGGGAGACCGGGACGGGGGACACTGAAGCTTTCTTT	CASRETGTGDTEAFF
TRBJ1-5	few	NA	TRBV4-1	TGCGCCAGCAGCCGAAGTGAATCGGGCGATCAGCCCCAGCATTTT	CASSRSESGDQPQHF
TRBJ2-3	many	TRBD2	TRBV4-3	TGTGCCAGCAGCCAAGGACTAGCGGCAGATACGCAGTATTTT	CASSQGLAADTQYF
TRBJ1-1	few	NA	TRBV20-1	TGCAGTGCTACAGGGAACACTGAAGCTTTCTTT	CSATGNTEAFF
TRBJ1-2	NA	NA	TRBV20-1	TGCAGTGCTGATACTTATGGAGGCTATGACTACACCTTC	CSADTYGGYDYTF
TRBJ1-5	few	NA	TRBV10-3	TGTGCCATCAGTGAACAGGGCCGGTATGATCAGCCCCAGCATTTT	CAISEQGRYDQPQHF
TRBJ2-3	few	TRBD1	TRBV12-3/TRBV12-4	TGTGCCAGCAGTTTATACTCCGTGGGACAGGGGTTCATAGATACGCAGTATTTT	CASSLYSVGQGFIDTQYF
TRBJ1-5	few	NA	TRBV30	TGTGCCTGGACCCAATACAACAATCAGCCCCAGCATTTT	CAWTQYNNQPQHF
TRBJ1-3	NA	NA	TRBV10-3	TGTGCCATCAGTGAGTCGGGGGCATCTGGAAACACCATATATTTT	CAISESGASGNTIYF
TRBJ1-5	NA	NA	TRBV27	TGTGCCAGCAGATATACAGGTGGCAATCAGCCCCAGCATTTT	CASRYTGGNQPQHF
TRBJ2-5	NA	NA	TRBV6-1	TGTGCCAGCAGTGCCAGGGGTCCCGAGACCCAGTACTTC	CASSARGPETQYF
TRBJ2-1	NA	NA	TRBV12-3/TRBV12-4	TGTGCCAGCACGGAGGTGGGTGAGCAGTTCTTC	CASTEVGEQFF
TRBJ2-5	NA	NA	TRBV20-1	TGCAGCGCCCGGTTTTCCCAAGAGACCCAGTACTTC	CSARFSQETQYF
TRBJ2-5	NA	TRBD2	TRBV28	TGTGCCAGCAGTTCCATTTGGACTAGCGGGGGGATTCTGGCCCAGTACTTC	CASSSIWTSGGILAQYF
TRBJ1-4	NA	TRBD1	TRBV4-1	TGCGCCAGCAGCCAGGCCCCTGGACAGGGGGATGAAAAACTGTTTTTT	CASSQAPGQGDEKLFF
TRBJ2-1	NA	TRBD2	TRBV11-2	TGTGCCAGCAGCTTAGGACTAGCGGGGATTTACAATGAGCAGTTCTTC	CASSLGLAGIYNEQFF